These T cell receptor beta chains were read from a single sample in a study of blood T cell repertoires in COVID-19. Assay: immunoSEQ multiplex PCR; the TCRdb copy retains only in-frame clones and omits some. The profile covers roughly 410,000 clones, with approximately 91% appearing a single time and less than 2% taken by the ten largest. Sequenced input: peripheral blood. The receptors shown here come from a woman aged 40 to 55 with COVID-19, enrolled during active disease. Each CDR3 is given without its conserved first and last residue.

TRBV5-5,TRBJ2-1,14,ASSLGVRSSYNEQF
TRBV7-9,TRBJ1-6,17,ASSSARGNSVNYNSPLH
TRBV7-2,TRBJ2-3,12,ASSFLGGTDTQY
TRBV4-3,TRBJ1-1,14,ASSQQVQGMNTEAF
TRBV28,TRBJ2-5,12,ASSPRNLWETQY
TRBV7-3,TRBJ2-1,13,ASSPLLAGHNEQF
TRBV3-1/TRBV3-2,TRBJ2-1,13,ASSTTSGNPNEQF
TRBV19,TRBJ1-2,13,ASNPRDRGGGGYT
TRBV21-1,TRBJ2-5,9,ASSPGAAVD
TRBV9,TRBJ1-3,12,ASSAGGRRNTIY
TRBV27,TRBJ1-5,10,ASSAQGAPQH
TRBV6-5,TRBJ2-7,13,ASSYAGQGDDEQY
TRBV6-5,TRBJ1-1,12,ASSRQGQNTEAF
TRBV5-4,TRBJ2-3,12,ASSSTASTDTQY
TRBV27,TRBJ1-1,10,ASRRGETEAF
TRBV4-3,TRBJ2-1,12,ASSQDAAGNEQF
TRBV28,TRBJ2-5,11,ASSRDRRETQY
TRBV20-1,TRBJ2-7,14,SASKTRGQASGEQY
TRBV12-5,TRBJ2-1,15,ASGWGTGGSSYNEQF
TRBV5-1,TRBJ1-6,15,ASSLVPRGSYNSPLH
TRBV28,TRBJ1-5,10,ASKRPGQPQH
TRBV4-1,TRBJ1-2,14,ASSQGSQGVDYGYT
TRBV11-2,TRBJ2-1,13,ASSPEQADYNEQF
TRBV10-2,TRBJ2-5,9,ASSPKETQY
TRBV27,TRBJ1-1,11,ASRRTGGFEAF
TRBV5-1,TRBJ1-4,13,ASSLLRGPNEKLF
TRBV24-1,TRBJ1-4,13,ATTSLSATNEKLF
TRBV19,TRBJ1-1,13,ASRLRDFLNTEAF
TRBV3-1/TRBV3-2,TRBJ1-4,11,ASSQYGGEKLF
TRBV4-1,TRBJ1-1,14,ASSQTHLGSGTEAF
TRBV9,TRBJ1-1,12,ASSVRAMNTEAF
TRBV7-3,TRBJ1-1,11,ASSWGQNTEAF
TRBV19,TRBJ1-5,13,ASSIGQGAGQPQH
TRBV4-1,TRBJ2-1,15,ASSQGVALYPYNEQF
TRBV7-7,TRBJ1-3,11,ASSLERGNTIY
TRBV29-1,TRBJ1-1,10,SVRVMNTEAF
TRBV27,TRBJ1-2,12,ASSLSQGAFGYT
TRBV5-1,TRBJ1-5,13,ASSLEATVHMPQH
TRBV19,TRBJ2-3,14,ASRHPGQGVADTQY
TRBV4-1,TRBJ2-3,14,ASSQGRFTSTDTQY
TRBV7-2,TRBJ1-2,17,ASSLAWTGWEISNYGYT
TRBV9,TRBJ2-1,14,ASSVLLTSGLVEQF
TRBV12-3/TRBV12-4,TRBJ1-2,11,ASRRQGEYGYT
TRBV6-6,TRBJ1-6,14,ASSYNTGVNNSPLH
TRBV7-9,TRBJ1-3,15,ASSPLGVWIGGNTIY
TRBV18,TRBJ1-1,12,ASSPSRGNTEAF
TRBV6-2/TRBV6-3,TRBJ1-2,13,ASSYSERPIYGYT
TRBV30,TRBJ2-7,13,AGTSFGSGIYEQY
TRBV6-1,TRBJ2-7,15,ASSGIVGGTGFRGQY
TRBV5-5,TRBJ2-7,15,ASSLREGGSLSYEQY
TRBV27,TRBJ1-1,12,ARRETGWYAEAF
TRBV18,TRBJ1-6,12,ASSPSSGDSPLH
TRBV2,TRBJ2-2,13,ASSEPGGRTGELF
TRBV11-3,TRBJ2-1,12,ASSLAGGVYEQF
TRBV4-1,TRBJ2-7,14,ASSQDSGTGGYEQY